These 13 T cell receptor beta chains came from one sample sequenced in a study of blood T cell repertoires in COVID-19. Only in-frame clones appear in the TCRdb table, and some are missing; sequencing was by immunoSEQ multiplex PCR. The table lists 85,000 to 95,000 clones, 60% to 85% of them singletons. Sequences were obtained from peripheral blood. These receptors came from a man aged 65-85 years with acute or convalescent COVID-19.

This clone has only a few counts. The CDR3 sequence is CASSMQGAGGYNEQFF. Written as DNA, the CDR3 is TGTGCCAGTAGTATGCAGGGCGCAGGGGGCTACAATGAGCAGTTCTTC. This chain uses TRBV19 with TRBJ2-1; 7 positions match TRBD1. V gave up 3 bases and J gave up 3 bases; unmatched junction bases: 8. Germline loops: CDR1 LNHDA, CDR2 SQIVND (reference sequence). The length of the CDR3 is 16 residues. The entire variable domain, with the rest obtained from reference TRBV19 and TRBJ2-1, is as follows: DGGITQSPKYLFRKEGQNVTLSCEQNLNHDAMYWYRQDPGQGLRLIYYSQIVNDFQKGDIAEGYSVSREKKESFPLTVTSAQKNPTAFYLCASSMQGAGGYNEQFFGPGTRLTVL.

The genes are TRBV5-6 and TRBJ1-1, with D unclear. V lost 2 bases to trimming and J lost 1 base, with 9 bases between them. The CDR3 loop spans 14 amino acids. Germline V gene sequence: CDR1 SGHDT, CDR2 YYEEEE. The CDR3 coding sequence is TGTGCCAGCAGCTTAATTTCTCCGAACACTGAAGCTTTCTTT. It codes for CASSLISPNTEAFF.

This chain links TRBV5-1 with TRBJ2-2; TRBD1 matches at 7 bases. Germline V CDR1 and CDR2: SGHRS, YFSETQ. The V gene end was trimmed by 0 bases and the J gene end by 6 bases; junction bases not matched to a gene: 8. This CDR3 is built from 16 residues. The CDR3 loop is CASSLGPNRGSGELFF. Written as DNA, the CDR3 is TGCGCCAGCAGCTTGGGGCCCAACAGGGGATCCGGGGAGCTGTTTTTT.

The chain employs TRBV4-1 and TRBJ2-1, with 10 nucleotides matching TRBD1. V lost 3 bases and J lost 8; bases outside the gene matches: 7. CDR3 length: 15 amino acids. Germline V CDR1 and CDR2: MGHRA, YSYEKL. The chain's CDR3 is CASSHWGTGADEQFF. CDR3 DNA: TGCGCCAGCAGCCACTGGGGGACAGGGGCCGATGAGCAGTTCTTC.

The chain has TRBV6-5 and TRBJ2-5; tentative D call: TRBD1 (5 bases). This CDR3 is 15 amino acids long. Germline-derived CDR1 and CDR2 are MNHEY and SVGAGI. With 5 bases removed from V and 1 base from J, the gap between germline ends came to 14 bases. CDR3 nucleotide sequence: TGTGCCAGCAGTCAACTCGACAGAGCCCAAGAGACCCAGTACTTC. Amino acid sequence: CASSQLDRAQETQYF.

This clone has just one count. This sequence joins TRBV6-5 and TRBJ2-5; D may be TRBD1 (6 bases). V lost 8 bases to trimming and J lost 4 bases, with 14 bases between them. The CDR3 is 13 amino acids. Germline CDR1 reads MNHEY; CDR2 reads SVGAGI. CDR3 nucleotide sequence: TGTGCCAGCGGAGACAGGTTAGCAGAGACCCAGTACTTC. Translated, it gives CASGDRLAETQYF.

This clone was seen only a few times. This chain uses TRBV3-1 (or the pseudogene TRBV3-2) with TRBJ1-2; 8 bases fit TRBD1. V lost 2 bases to trimming and J lost 4 bases; unmatched junction nucleotides: 3. The CDR3 totals 14 residues. Germline V CDR1 and CDR2: LGHDT, YNNKEL (reference sequence). For the CDR3, the DNA is TGTGCCAGCAGCCAACGAGACAGGGGCTATGGCTACACCTTC. It is translated as CASSQRDRGYGYTF.

This chain uses TRBV5-1 with TRBJ2-6; 8 bases are a match to TRBD2. The germline gives CDR1 SGHRS, CDR2 YFSETQ. The CDR3 is 15 amino acids. The CDR3 sequence is CPRSAGGAGANVLTF. The CDR3, as DNA: TGCCCCCGCAGCGCCGGGGGGGCCGGGGCCAACGTCCTGACTTTC.

This clone was observed a few times. The chain joins TRBV4-1 to TRBJ1-5, with TRBD1 matching over 7 bases. The ends lost 1 base at V and 3 bases at J; junction bases unmatched: 6. The CDR3 totals 16 residues. CDR1 and CDR2 (germline): MGHRA, YSYEKL. The CDR3 loop reads CASSQGWGQNNQPQHF. The CDR3 DNA follows: TGCGCCAGCAGCCAAGGATGGGGACAGAACAATCAGCCCCAGCATTTT.

The V gene is TRBV7-3, the J gene TRBJ2-3; D uncertain. Trimming took 1 base from V and 3 from J, leaving 8 bases between them. In germline, CDR1 is SGHTA, CDR2 FQGTGA. CDR3 length: 14 amino acids. CDR3 DNA sequence: TGTGCCAGCAGCTTAAGAGGCTTTACAGATACGCAGTATTTT. It yields the protein CASSLRGFTDTQYF.

This chain connects TRBV5-1 to TRBJ2-1; D is unresolved. V was trimmed by 0 bases and J by 0 bases, leaving 7 bases between them. Germline V gene lookup returns CDR1 SGHRS and CDR2 YFSETQ. The CDR3 has 15 residues. The CDR3 region is CASSLGVSSYNEQFF. CDR3 in DNA: TGCGCCAGCAGCTTGGGAGTAAGCTCCTACAATGAGCAGTTCTTC.

This clone is a singleton in its sample. This chain joins TRBV5-1 and TRBJ2-7; 14 bases map to TRBD2. The CDR3 totals 16 residues. Germline CDR1 SGHRS, CDR2 YFSETQ. V was pared by 0 bases and J by 2 bases, with 1 base of the junction left unmatched. In nucleotides, the CDR3 is TGCGCCAGCAGCTTGGGACTAGCGGGAGGGACCTACGAGCAGTACTTC. It is translated as CASSLGLAGGTYEQYF. Variable domain in full (rest from reference TRBV5-1 and TRBJ2-7): KAGVTQTPRYLIKTRGQQVTLSCSPISGHRSVSWYQQTPGQGLQFLFEYFSETQRNKGNFPGRFSGRQFSNSRSEMNVSTLELGDSALYLCASSLGLAGGTYEQYFGPGTRLTVT.

The chain combines TRBV29-1 with TRBJ2-5, with no clear D. This CDR3 is built from 12 residues. Germline lookup yields CDR1 SQVTM and CDR2 ANQGSEA. V lost 6 bases to trimming and J lost 5 bases, with 13 bases between them. CDR3 sequence reads: CSVRLGWETQYF. CDR3 bases: TGCAGCGTCCGACTTGGTTGGGAGACCCAGTACTTC.